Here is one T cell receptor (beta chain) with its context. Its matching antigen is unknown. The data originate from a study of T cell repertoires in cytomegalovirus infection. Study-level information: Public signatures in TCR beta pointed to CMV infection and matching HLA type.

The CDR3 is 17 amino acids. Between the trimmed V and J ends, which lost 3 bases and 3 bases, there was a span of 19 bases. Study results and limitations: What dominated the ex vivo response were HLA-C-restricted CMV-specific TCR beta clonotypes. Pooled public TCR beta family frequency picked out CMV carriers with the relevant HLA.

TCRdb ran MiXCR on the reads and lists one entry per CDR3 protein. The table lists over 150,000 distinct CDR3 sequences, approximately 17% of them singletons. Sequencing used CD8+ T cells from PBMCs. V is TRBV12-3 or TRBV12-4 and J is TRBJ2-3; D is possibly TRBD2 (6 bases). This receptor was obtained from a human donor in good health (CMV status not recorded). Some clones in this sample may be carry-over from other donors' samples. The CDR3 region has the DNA TGTGCCAGCAGTTTTAGTCTTAGCGGCTCAGAGACAGATACGCAGTATTTT. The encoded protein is CASSFSLSGSETDTQYF.